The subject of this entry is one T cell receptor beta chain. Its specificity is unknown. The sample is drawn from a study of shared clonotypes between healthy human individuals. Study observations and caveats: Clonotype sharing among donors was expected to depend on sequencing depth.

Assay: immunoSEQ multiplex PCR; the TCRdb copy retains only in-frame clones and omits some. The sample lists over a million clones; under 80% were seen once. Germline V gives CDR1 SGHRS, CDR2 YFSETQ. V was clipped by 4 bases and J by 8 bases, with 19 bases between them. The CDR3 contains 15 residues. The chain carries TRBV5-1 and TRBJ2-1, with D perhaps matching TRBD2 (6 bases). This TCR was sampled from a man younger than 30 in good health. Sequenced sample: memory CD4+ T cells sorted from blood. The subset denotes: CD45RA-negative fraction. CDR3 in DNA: TGCGCCAGCAGCCCAACTAGCCCGGGTTGGGATGAGCAGTTCTTC. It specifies CASSPTSPGWDEQFF.